Below, 17 T cell receptor beta chains from the same sample are listed, as sequenced in a study of blood T cell repertoires in COVID-19 (dated by TCRdb to the early 2020s). The method behind the library was the immunoSEQ multiplex PCR assay. TCRdb obtained this table from immuneACCESS and retained in-frame rearrangements with V and J assigned. These tables miss some clones; where compared with another copy, unresolved V genes account for less than half of the shortfall, and the remainder is unexplained. Within this sample are approximately 300,000 clones, with around 81% of them counted one time only. Around 4.2% of the sample comes from the top ten. The source material was peripheral blood. Receptors were obtained from a woman aged 50 to 60 with active or convalescent COVID-19.

The J gene is TRBJ2-3, the V gene TRBV5-1; TRBD2 matches at 7 bases. Germline V CDR1 and CDR2: SGHRS, YFSETQ. The CDR3 contains 17 residues. The ends lost 0 bases at V and 4 bases at J; junction bases unmatched: 11. CDR3 region: CASSLELAAGVSDTQYF. For the CDR3, the DNA is TGCGCCAGCAGCTTGGAGTTAGCGGCGGGAGTGTCAGATACGCAGTATTTT.

The chain carries TRBV7-2 and TRBJ1-5, with TRBD1 matching 7 bases. There are 14 residues in the CDR3. V lost 5 bases and J lost 6; bases outside the gene matches: 7. Germline assignment: CDR1 SGHTA and CDR2 FQGNSA. In DNA, the CDR3 is TGTGCCAGCAGCATTGGCAGGGGGAGTCAGCCCCAGCATTTT. As protein: CASSIGRGSQPQHF. Full variable domain (outside the CDR3, taken from reference TRBV7-2 and TRBJ1-5): GAGVSQSPSNKVTEKGKDVELRCDPISGHTALYWYRQSLGQGLEFLIYFQGNSAPDKSGLPSDRFSAERTGGSVSTLTIQRTQQEDSAVYLCASSIGRGSQPQHFGDGTRLSIL.

V usage is TRBV27 and J usage is TRBJ1-4; possibly TRBD1 for D (5 bases). The CDR3 totals 14 residues. Germline loops: CDR1 MNHEY, CDR2 SMNVEV (reference sequence). The V end lost 6 bases, the J end lost 10 bases, and 18 bases lay between the germline ends. In DNA, the CDR3 is TGTGCCAGCAGCCCCGGAGGGACGGGACGAAAACTGTTTTTT. Encoded protein: CASSPGGTGRKLFF.

This chain joins TRBV5-1 and TRBJ2-1, with 11 bases that match TRBD2. The V segment lost 0 bases and the J segment 8 bases; nucleotides outside the gene matches: 7. This CDR3 contains 16 residues. From germline, CDR1 is SGHRS and CDR2 YFSETQ. The CDR3 reads CASSLERTSGSHEQFF. In DNA form, the CDR3 reads TGCGCCAGCAGCTTGGAAAGAACTAGCGGGAGTCATGAGCAGTTCTTC.

The rearrangement joins TRBV28 to TRBJ1-2; 10 nucleotides line up with TRBD1. This CDR3 comprises 13 residues. Germline trimming cut 6 bases from V and 4 bases from J; bases unmatched to any gene: 2. Germline lookup yields CDR1 MDHEN and CDR2 SYDVKM. In nucleotides, the CDR3 is TGTGCCAGCAGGGGGACAGGGGTCTATGGCTACACCTTC. This sequence encodes CASRGTGVYGYTF.

This chain connects TRBV3-1 (or the pseudogene TRBV3-2) to TRBJ2-7; no reliable D call. The germline V gene encodes CDR1 LGHDT and CDR2 YNNKEL (reference sequence). V lost 3 bases, J lost 3 bases, and 9 bases lay in between. The CDR3 has 13 residues. This CDR3 reads CASSQTVNYEQYF. For the CDR3, the DNA is TGTGCCAGCAGCCAGACTGTGAACTACGAGCAGTACTTC.

CDR3 bases: TGTGCCAGCACCGGGGGGCACACTAACTATGGCTACACCTTC. Its protein product is CASTGGHTNYGYTF. This chain joins TRBV6-5 and TRBJ1-2; TRBD1 might be the D (6 bases). CDR3 length equals 14 residues. Germline V gene sequence: CDR1 MNHEY, CDR2 SVGAGI. Deletions cut 7 bases from V and 0 bases from J, with 12 bases between.

The chain employs TRBV6-6 and TRBJ1-4; 8 bases line up with TRBD1. Germline V gene data show CDR1 as MNHNY and CDR2 as SVGAGI (reference sequence). This CDR3 is 16 amino acids long. The V segment lost 7 bases and the J segment 5 bases; nucleotides outside the gene matches: 12. CDR3 coding DNA: TGTGCCAGCACCATCCGACCCGGGACAGGAAATGAAAAACTGTTTTTT. It encodes CASTIRPGTGNEKLFF.

This clone occurred once. The chain uses TRBV27 and TRBJ2-1; 16 bases agree with TRBD2. The CDR3 runs to 18 residues. Germline assignment: CDR1 MNHEY and CDR2 SMNVEV (reference sequence). The V segment lost 5 bases and the J segment 4 bases; nucleotides outside the gene matches: 8. CDR3 nucleotides: TGTGCCAGCAGTCCGGGACTAGCGGGAGGGCCGGAGTACAATGAGCAGTTCTTC. As protein: CASSPGLAGGPEYNEQFF.

This clone was seen more than once but under ten times. The rearrangement links TRBV3-1 (or the pseudogene TRBV3-2) to TRBJ2-5, with TRBD2 matching over 10 bases. CDR1 and CDR2 from the germline V gene are LGHDT and YNNKEL (reference sequence). The CDR3 sequence is 15 residues long. V dropped 4 bases and J dropped 4; count of bases not matched to a gene: 6. CDR3 DNA: TGTGCCAGCAGCCCCCTAGCGGGAGTAGGAGAGACCCAGTACTTC. Translated: CASSPLAGVGETQYF.

The J gene is TRBJ2-1, the V gene TRBV2; 9 positions match TRBD1. CDR3 length: 13 amino acids. Germline CDR1 reads SNHLY; CDR2 reads FYNNEI. After removal of 8 bases from V and 6 bases from J, the junction contained 5 bases not matched to a gene. CDR3 sequence: CASDRDRANEQFF. The CDR3 DNA is TGTGCCAGCGACCGGGACAGGGCCAATGAGCAGTTCTTC. The variable domain in full, completed from reference TRBV2 and TRBJ2-1, reads EPEVTQTPSHQVTQMGQEVILRCVPISNHLYFYWYRQILGQKVEFLVSFYNNEISEKSEIFDDQFSVERPDGSNFTLKIRSTKLEDSAMYFCASDRDRANEQFFGPGTRLTVL.

This clone turned up a few times. V is TRBV18 and J is TRBJ1-5; 9 bases align to TRBD1. CDR1 and CDR2 (germline): KGHSH, LQKENI. V lost 6 bases and J lost 5; bases outside the gene matches: 2. The CDR3 is 13 amino acids. The CDR3 region has the DNA TGTGCCAGCTCCGGACAGGGGCATCAGCCCCAGCATTTT. It encodes CASSGQGHQPQHF.

This clone has only one observation. This rearrangement joins TRBV27 to TRBJ2-7, with a tentative D call TRBD2 (6 bases). The V end was cut by 6 bases, the J end by 5 bases, with 20 bases between. CDR3 length: 15 amino acids. Germline loops: CDR1 MNHEY, CDR2 SMNVEV (reference sequence). The CDR3 DNA is TGTGCCAGCAGGGGGACTCCTGTTTTAAGGAACGAGCAGTACTTC. It codes for CASRGTPVLRNEQYF.

The chain uses TRBV15 and TRBJ1-1, with 7 nucleotides matching TRBD1. The junction had 11 bases not matched to a gene; V was cut back by 0 bases and J by 4 bases. CDR3 size: 17 residues. Germline assignment: CDR1 LNHNV and CDR2 YYDKDF (reference sequence). CDR3 loop: CATSREFWGAGGTEAFF. The CDR3 region has the DNA TGTGCCACCAGCAGAGAATTTTGGGGGGCAGGGGGCACTGAAGCTTTCTTT.

This chain joins TRBV27 and TRBJ2-1, with a weak D call TRBD2 (7 bases). The ends were cut back, 8 bases at V and 9 bases at J, with 20 bases in the middle. The CDR3 has 14 amino acids. Per germline, CDR1 MNHEY and CDR2 SMNVEV (reference sequence). CDR3 DNA sequence: TGTGCCAGCTGCCCGGGGGGCTACAATGGTGAGCAGTTCTTC. It encodes CASCPGGYNGEQFF.

This rearrangement joins TRBV5-1 to TRBJ2-1; TRBD2 aligns across 12 bases. The V and J ends lost 5 bases and 3 bases, in that order; junction bases with no gene match: 6. Germline CDR1 and CDR2: SGHRS and YFSETQ. CDR3 length equals 16 residues. The CDR3: CASSRLAGENYNEQFF. In nucleotides, the CDR3 is TGCGCCAGCAGTCGACTAGCGGGAGAGAACTACAATGAGCAGTTCTTC.

This clone came up once. The chain couples TRBV29-1 to TRBJ2-5; D is unclear. CDR3 length: 13 amino acids. With 5 bases removed from V and 2 bases from J, the gap between germline ends came to 12 bases. Germline V gene lookup returns CDR1 SQVTM and CDR2 ANQGSEA. CDR3 sequence (DNA): TGCAGCGTTTCGTTTGCGGTTCAAGAGACCCAGTACTTC. Translating it yields CSVSFAVQETQYF.